This TCR beta chain was obtained from a study of control samples from healthy donors and cancer patients. Libraries were prepared by immunoSEQ multiplex PCR; TCRdb keeps only in-frame clonotypes and omits some of them. The sample has 100,000 to 150,000 clones; roughly 91% are singletons. This CDR3 is built from 15 residues. In germline, CDR1 is MDHEN, CDR2 SYDVKM. V was shortened by 2 bases and J by 7 bases, with 17 bases between the two germline ends. The chain uses TRBV28 and TRBJ1-2, with D perhaps TRBD1 (5 bases). The sample taken for sequencing was PBMCs. The clonotype comes from a man aged 50-60 years with head and neck cancer. CDR3 in amino acids: CASSLTTGTGGGYTF. The CDR3 DNA reads TGTGCCAGCAGTTTAACTACCGGGACCGGAGGTGGCTACACCTTC.